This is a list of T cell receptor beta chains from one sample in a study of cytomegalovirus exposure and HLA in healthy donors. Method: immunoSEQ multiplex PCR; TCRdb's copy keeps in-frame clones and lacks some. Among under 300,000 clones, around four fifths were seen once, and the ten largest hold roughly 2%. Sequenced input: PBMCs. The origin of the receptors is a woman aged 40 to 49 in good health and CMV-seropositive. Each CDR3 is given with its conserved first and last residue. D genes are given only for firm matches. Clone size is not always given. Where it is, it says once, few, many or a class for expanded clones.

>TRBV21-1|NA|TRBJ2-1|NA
TGTGCCAGCGCACACTTGGGACTAGCGGGAGACCATGAGCAGTTCTTC
CASAHLGLAGDHEQFF
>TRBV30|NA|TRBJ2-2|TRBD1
TGTGCCTGGAGTCCCTGGGGACAGGGTAGGGGCGGGGAGCTGTTTTTT
CAWSPWGQGRGGELFF
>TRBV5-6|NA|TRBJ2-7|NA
TGTGCCAGCAGCCTAAGACAGGTTGGCCACTACGAGCAGTACTTC
CASSLRQVGHYEQYF
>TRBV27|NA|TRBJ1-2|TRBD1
TGTGCCAGCAGTTTGAGGGGGCGCGACTATGGCTACACCTTC
CASSLRGRDYGYTF
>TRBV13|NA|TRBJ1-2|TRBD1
TGTGCCAGCAGCCGGACAGGGGATGGCTACACCTTC
CASSRTGDGYTF
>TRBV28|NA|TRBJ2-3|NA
TGTGCCAGCAGCCCTATCCATATCGATACGCAGTATTTT
CASSPIHIDTQYF
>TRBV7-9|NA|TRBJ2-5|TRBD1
TGTGCCAGCAGCTCAGACAGGGGGGAAGAGACCCAGTACTTC
CASSSDRGEETQYF
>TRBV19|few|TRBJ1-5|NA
TGTGCCAGTAGTACCTACCACAGGGTCGGGGATCAGCCCCAGCATTTT
CASSTYHRVGDQPQHF
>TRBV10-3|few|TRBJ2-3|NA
TGTGCCATCAGTGAGTCCATTAGCACAGATACGCAGTATTTT
CAISESISTDTQYF
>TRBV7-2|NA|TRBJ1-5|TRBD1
TGTGCCAGCAGCACCGGACAGGGGTGGCAGCCCCAGCATTTT
CASSTGQGWQPQHF
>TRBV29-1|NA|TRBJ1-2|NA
TGCAGCGTTGATCTCCGGGGAGGCGGCTACACCTTC
CSVDLRGGGYTF
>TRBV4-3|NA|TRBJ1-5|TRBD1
TGCGCCAGCAGCCAAGATCTAGGGACAGGGTATCAGCCCCAGCATTTT
CASSQDLGTGYQPQHF
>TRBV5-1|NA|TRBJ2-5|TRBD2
TGCGCCAGCACAGCGGGACTACAAGAGACCCAGTACTTC
CASTAGLQETQYF
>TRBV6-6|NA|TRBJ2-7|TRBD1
TGTGCCAGCAAACCTACGGGACAGGGTCGCCACGAGCAGTACTTC
CASKPTGQGRHEQYF
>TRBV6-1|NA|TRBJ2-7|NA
TGTGCCAGCAGTGAAGAACGGCAAGCCGGGAAGCAGTACTTC
CASSEERQAGKQYF
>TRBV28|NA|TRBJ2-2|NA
TGTGCCAGCAGTTCCTCCCCCCCCGGGGAGCTGTTTTTT
CASSSSPPGELFF
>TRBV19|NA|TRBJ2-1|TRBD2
TGTGCCAGTAGTATTCTAGCGGGAGCCAATGAGCAGTTCTTC
CASSILAGANEQFF